The 13 T cell receptor beta chains presented below share a single source sample, sequenced in a study of identical twins. A single record per CDR3 protein comes from TCRdb applying MiXCR to the 5' RACE reads. This table holds roughly 710,000 distinct CDR3 sequences, 6% to 6.5% found once. The sequencing input was naive T cells sorted from blood. The receptors stem from a man between 18 and 35 years old in good health.

This clonotype came up many times. The V call is TRBV5-1, the J call TRBJ2-1; the D gene could be TRBD1 or TRBD2 (5 bases each). The V and J ends lost 4 bases and 9 bases respectively, with 14 bases between them. CDR1 and CDR2 from the germline V gene are SGHRS and YFSETQ. The CDR3 sequence is 13 residues long. CDR3: CASSATQGVEQFF. Written as DNA, the CDR3 is TGCGCCAGCAGCGCAACCCAGGGAGTTGAGCAGTTCTTC.

This clonotype was observed a handful of times. The V and J genes are TRBV30 and TRBJ1-1, with unresolved D. The germline gives CDR1 GTSNPN, CDR2 SVGIG (reference sequence). The CDR3 length is 12 residues. V was shortened by 5 bases and J by 4 bases, with 11 bases between the two germline ends. CDR3: CAWCRVCTEAFF. DNA for the CDR3: TGTGCCTGGTGTAGGGTGTGCACTGAAGCTTTCTTT. Full variable domain (outside the CDR3, taken from reference TRBV30 and TRBJ1-1): SQTIHQWPATLVQPVGSPLSLECTVEGTSNPNLYWYRQAAGRGLQLLFYSVGIGQISSEVPQNLSASRPQDRQFILSSKKLLLSDSGFYLCAWCRVCTEAFFGQGTRLTVV.

This clonotype was counted at least ten times. The rearrangement joins TRBV5-1 to TRBJ2-5; TRBD1 matches 11 bases. The V gene end was trimmed by 1 base and the J gene end by 4 bases; junction bases not matched to a gene: 3. Germline CDR1 reads SGHRS; CDR2 reads YFSETQ. The CDR3 is made up of 15 amino acids. The CDR3 spells CASSLSGQGAETQYF. CDR3 nucleotides: TGCGCCAGCAGCTTGTCAGGACAGGGGGCAGAGACCCAGTACTTC.

This clonotype was seen many times. V usage is TRBV20-1 and J usage is TRBJ2-1; weak D call: TRBD2 (6 bases). Germline V CDR1 and CDR2: DFQATT, SNEGSKA (reference sequence). This CDR3 has 16 amino acids. Trimming took 0 bases from V and 12 from J, leaving 24 bases between them. The CDR3 nucleotides read TGCAGTGCTAGAGATGGACCCAGCGGGTCCTGGTTTTGGCAGTTCTTC. It translates to CSARDGPSGSWFWQFF.

This clonotype was counted ten times or more. This sequence joins TRBV20-1 and TRBJ1-2; a possible D gene is TRBD1 (5 bases). The CDR3 totals 13 residues. Per the germline V gene, CDR1 is DFQATT and CDR2 is SNEGSKA (reference sequence). V was clipped by 0 bases and J by 4 bases, with 9 bases between them. CDR3 region: CSARETASYGYTF. CDR3 coding DNA: TGCAGTGCTAGAGAGACAGCCTCCTATGGCTACACCTTC.

This chain links TRBV12-3 or TRBV12-4 with TRBJ2-3; a possible D gene is TRBD1 (6 bases). The CDR3 totals 15 residues. The V and J ends lost 6 bases and 6 bases respectively, with 19 bases between them. The CDR3, as DNA: TGTGCCAGCAGCCCCTGGACAGCCAAAGCGGATACGCAGTATTTT. The encoded protein is CASSPWTAKADTQYF.

This clonotype was seen ten or more times. V is TRBV27 and J is TRBJ2-1, with D perhaps given as TRBD1 or TRBD2 (5 bases each). CDR1 is MNHEY and CDR2 is SMNVEV in the germline V gene (reference sequence). With 0 bases removed from V and 9 bases from J, the gap between germline ends came to 9 bases. This CDR3 is 13 amino acids long. The CDR3 loop reads CASSLSVGTEQFF. CDR3 sequence (DNA): TGTGCCAGCAGTTTATCAGTGGGGACTGAGCAGTTCTTC.

This clonotype was seen a few times. The chain carries TRBV5-1 and TRBJ1-4, with unresolved D. The germline V gene encodes CDR1 SGHRS and CDR2 YFSETQ. CDR3 length: 12 residues. The ends were cut back, 4 bases at V and 6 bases at J, with 7 bases in the middle. This CDR3 reads CASSPDDEKLFF. The CDR3 region has the DNA TGCGCCAGCAGCCCTGACGATGAAAAACTGTTTTTT.

The chain uses TRBV5-5 and TRBJ2-7; D remains ambiguous. V was cut by 4 bases and J by 1 base, with 15 bases left in between. The CDR3 totals 15 residues. Germline V gene sequence: CDR1 SGHKS, CDR2 YYEKEE (reference sequence). CDR3 nucleotides: TGTGCCAGCAGCGTAAACCGGATCACATCCTACGAGCAGTACTTC. It codes for CASSVNRITSYEQYF.

This clonotype came up many times. V and J are TRBV5-5 and TRBJ2-1; TRBD1 aligns across 7 bases. V was pared by 4 bases and J by 0 bases, with 7 bases of the junction left unmatched. Germline CDR1 is SGHKS and CDR2 is YYEKEE (reference sequence). This CDR3 is 16 amino acids long. The CDR3 DNA is TGTGCCAGCAGCGTCGGGACAGCTCCCTCCTACAATGAGCAGTTCTTC. Translated: CASSVGTAPSYNEQFF.

This clonotype was seen many times. The V call is TRBV6-1, the J call TRBJ2-2, with a weak D call TRBD2 (5 bases). This CDR3 is built from 15 residues. Trimming stripped 7 bases from V and 1 base from J, with 13 bases between. CDR1 is MNHNS, CDR2 SASEGT, per germline. The CDR3 protein is CASKRRGMNTGELFF. The CDR3 DNA is TGTGCCAGCAAACGAAGAGGGATGAACACCGGGGAGCTGTTTTTT.

This clonotype occurred many times. The chain has TRBV7-9 and TRBJ2-5; 12 positions match TRBD2. Germline V CDR1 and CDR2: SEHNR, FQNEAQ (reference sequence). CDR3 length: 15 amino acids. Germline trimming cut 1 base from V and 4 bases from J; bases unmatched to any gene: 1. CDR3 sequence: CASSLEGLAGETQYF. As DNA, the CDR3 is TGTGCCAGCAGCTTAGAGGGACTAGCGGGAGAGACCCAGTACTTC.

This clonotype showed up just a few times. CDR3 in amino acids: CATRPLRAGEQYF. CDR3 sequence (DNA): TGTGCCACCAGGCCCTTGAGGGCGGGGGAGCAGTACTTC. This chain uses TRBV24-1 with TRBJ2-7; a weak D match, TRBD2 (6 bases). Trimming shortened V by 7 bases and J by 7 bases, and 16 bases separated the two germline ends. Germline V lookup: CDR1 KGHDR, CDR2 SFDVKD. This CDR3 has 13 residues.